Shown below are 18 T cell receptor beta chains from a single sample sequenced in a study of long-term antiretroviral therapy in people with HIV (dated by TCRdb to 2022 to 2024). Sequencing of the TRB variable region was done with the immunoSEQ hsTCRB v3.0 assay at survey level resolution. The clones in this table, taken by TCRdb from immuneACCESS, are in-frame only. Not every clone is retained; where verified, under half of the shortfall comes from an unresolved V gene, and the cause of the rest is unknown. The sample table shows about 17,000 clones, and approximately 80% are seen once. 8% to 10% of the sample belongs to the ten largest clones. This specimen consisted of unsorted PBMCs, obtained 0.3 years before starting antiretroviral therapy. These receptors all stem from a man in his fifties with HIV.

The table lists this clone with a few counts. The rearrangement joins TRBV15 to TRBJ2-3, with D perhaps matching TRBD2 (5 bases). This CDR3 is 15 amino acids long. The germline CDR1 and CDR2 sequences are LNHNV and YYDKDF (reference sequence). V was clipped by 0 bases and J by 0 bases, with 7 bases between them. The CDR3 is CATSRDRGSTDTQYF. CDR3 nucleotides: TGTGCCACCAGCAGAGATCGGGGTAGCACAGATACGCAGTATTTT.

This chain connects TRBV7-6 to TRBJ2-7; D not certain. Per the germline V gene, CDR1 is SGHVS and CDR2 is FNYEAQ. V lost 2 bases to trimming and J lost 2 bases, with 13 bases between them. The CDR3 is made up of 15 amino acids. CDR3 in amino acids: CASSLLPGTTYEQYF. DNA for the CDR3: TGTGCCAGCAGCTTACTTCCAGGAACCACCTACGAGCAGTACTTC. The full variable domain, completed using reference TRBV7-6 and TRBJ2-7, is GAGVSQSPRYKVTKRGQDVALRCDPISGHVSLYWYRQALGQGPEFLTYFNYEAQQDKSGLPNDRFSAERPEGSISTLTIQRTEQRDSAMYRCASSLLPGTTYEQYFGPGTRLTVT.

The gene calls are TRBV19 and TRBJ2-1; a possible D gene is TRBD1 (6 bases). Trimming removed 3 bases from V and 3 bases from J, with 9 bases in between. Germline CDR1 is LNHDA and CDR2 is SQIVND (reference sequence). This CDR3 comprises 14 residues. CDR3 sequence: CASSMQGSYNEQFF. In DNA form, the CDR3 reads TGTGCCAGTAGTATGCAGGGGAGCTACAATGAGCAGTTCTTC. The full variable domain, rest sourced from reference TRBV19 and TRBJ2-1, is DGGITQSPKYLFRKEGQNVTLSCEQNLNHDAMYWYRQDPGQGLRLIYYSQIVNDFQKGDIAEGYSVSREKKESFPLTVTSAQKNPTAFYLCASSMQGSYNEQFFGPGTRLTVL.

V usage is TRBV27 and J usage is TRBJ1-2; no clear D. V lost 6 bases to trimming and J lost 3 bases, with 17 bases between them. Germline lookup yields CDR1 MNHEY and CDR2 SMNVEV (reference sequence). The CDR3 sequence is 15 residues long. The CDR3 region is CASRGVLLGYYGYTF. The DNA of the CDR3 is TGTGCCAGCAGAGGAGTCTTGCTCGGCTACTATGGCTACACCTTC.

V and J are TRBV7-9 and TRBJ1-1; D unresolved. Per the germline V gene, CDR1 is SEHNR and CDR2 is FQNEAQ (reference sequence). V was clipped by 2 bases and J by 2 bases, with 9 bases between them. The CDR3 runs to 14 residues. Here the CDR3 DNA reads TGTGCCAGCAGCTTATCCTCGGAAAACACTGAAGCTTTCTTT. This sequence encodes CASSLSSENTEAFF.

Here the CDR3 reads CASTTPGQNYGYTF. CDR3 nucleotides: TGTGCCAGCACTACTCCGGGACAGAACTATGGCTACACCTTC. The chain employs TRBV19 and TRBJ1-2; TRBD1 aligns across 7 bases. Trimming removed 9 bases from V and 2 bases from J; junction bases left unmatched: 9. The CDR3 is made up of 14 amino acids. From germline, CDR1 is LNHDA and CDR2 SQIVND (reference sequence).

The V and J genes are TRBV19 and TRBJ1-3, with 7 nucleotides matching TRBD1. Trimming took 3 bases from V and 4 from J; bases not matched to a gene: 6. This CDR3 contains 15 residues. From germline, CDR1 is LNHDA and CDR2 SQIVND (reference sequence). The CDR3 protein is CASSIQEQGGNTIYF. For the CDR3, the DNA is TGTGCCAGTAGTATCCAGGAACAGGGGGGAAACACCATATATTTT.

By frequency in the sample, this clone is large. The V and J genes are TRBV11-3 and TRBJ2-3; unclear D gene. V gave up 8 bases and J gave up 0 bases, with 12 bases separating them. CDR1 SGHNT and CDR2 YENEEA come from the germline V gene. This CDR3 spans 14 amino acids. In nucleotides, the CDR3 is TGTGCCAGCGAGAGCCGGTCTAGCACAGATACGCAGTATTTT. Its translation: CASESRSSTDTQYF. Full variable domain (missing parts from reference TRBV11-3 and TRBJ2-3): EAGVVQSPRYKIIEKKQPVAFWCNPISGHNTLYWYLQNLGQGPELLIRYENEEAVDDSQLPKDRFSAERLKGVDSTLKIQPAELGDSAVYLCASESRSSTDTQYFGPGTRLTVL.

J is TRBJ2-1 and V is TRBV10-3; 8 positions match TRBD1. CDR1 and CDR2 from the germline V gene are ENHRY and SYGVKD. The CDR3 has 13 amino acids. V dropped 6 bases and J dropped 9; count of bases not matched to a gene: 7. The CDR3 region has the DNA TGTGCCATCAGCGAGACAGGGGCCACTGAGCAGTTCTTC. Translated, it gives CAISETGATEQFF.

This clone was detected once. The chain is built from TRBV28 and TRBJ2-5; D remains ambiguous. V lost 6 bases to trimming and J lost 7 bases, with 12 bases between them. CDR3 length: 12 amino acids. Per germline, CDR1 MDHEN and CDR2 SYDVKM. The CDR3: CASSSDLGTQYF. In nucleotides, the CDR3 is TGTGCCAGCAGCTCAGATCTCGGGACCCAGTACTTC.

The J gene is TRBJ1-5, the V gene TRBV5-3; a weak D match, TRBD1 (5 bases). TRBV5-3 carries the ORF label, with uncertain function. This CDR3 has 16 residues. The V gene lost 2 bases and the J gene lost 1 base, with 13 bases spanning the gap. CDR3 nucleotide sequence: TGTGCCAGAAGCTTAGCAGGGTCGCACAGCAATCAGCCCCAGCATTTT. As protein: CARSLAGSHSNQPQHF.

The CDR3 loop reads CASSLVKKGRGLAYYEQYF. The CDR3 region has the DNA TGTGCCAGCAGTTTAGTAAAAAAGGGGAGGGGACTAGCGTATTACGAGCAGTACTTC. The chain links TRBV27 to TRBJ2-7; TRBD2 matches at 10 bases. The V gene's germline CDR1 is MNHEY and CDR2 SMNVEV (reference sequence). V lost 2 bases and J lost 4; bases outside the gene matches: 17. The CDR3 is 19 residues long.

The chain links TRBV6-6 to TRBJ2-2; D unclear. Trimming took 0 bases from V and 2 from J, leaving 10 bases between them. Germline CDR1 and CDR2: MNHNY and SVGAGI (reference sequence). CDR3 length: 16 amino acids. The CDR3 spells CASSYSARTNTGELFF. In DNA form, the CDR3 reads TGTGCCAGCAGTTACTCGGCCAGAACTAACACCGGGGAGCTGTTTTTT.

This rearrangement joins TRBV9 to TRBJ1-1, with TRBD1 identical over 7 bases. CDR3 length equals 15 residues. Trimming cost V 3 bases and J 0 bases; bases outside gene matches: 5. Germline CDR1 SGDLS, CDR2 YYNGEE. This CDR3 is CASSELGQLNTEAFF. CDR3 DNA: TGTGCCAGCAGCGAGTTGGGACAGCTGAACACTGAAGCTTTCTTT. The full variable domain, with the rest looked up from reference TRBV9 and TRBJ1-1, is DSGVTQTPKHLITATGQRVTLRCSPRSGDLSVYWYQQSLDQGLQFLIQYYNGEERAKGNILERFSAQQFPDLHSELNLSSLELGDSALYFCASSELGQLNTEAFFGQGTRLTVV.

The chain recombines TRBV19 with TRBJ1-4; 8 bases map to TRBD1. The V segment lost 5 bases and the J segment 3 bases; nucleotides outside the gene matches: 8. The CDR3 is made up of 16 amino acids. Germline loops: CDR1 LNHDA, CDR2 SQIVND (reference sequence). The CDR3 reads CASSPLRGLANEKLFF. In DNA form, the CDR3 reads TGTGCCAGTAGTCCCCTCAGGGGGCTGGCTAATGAAAAACTGTTTTTT.

The genes are TRBV6-5 and TRBJ2-7; D might be TRBD1 (5 bases). Per germline, CDR1 MNHEY and CDR2 SVGAGI. Trimming removed 2 bases from V and 7 bases from J, with 18 bases in between. The CDR3 is 15 amino acids. CDR3 in amino acids: CASSYGGPLGEEQYF. The DNA of the CDR3 is TGTGCCAGCAGTTACGGTGGACCCCTAGGGGAAGAGCAGTACTTC.

The CDR3 spells CASSPRQGLNTEAFF. The DNA of the CDR3 is TGTGCCAGCAGCCCTCGACAGGGGTTGAACACTGAAGCTTTCTTT. V usage is TRBV11-3 and J usage is TRBJ1-1, with 8 nucleotides matching TRBD1. Germline V gene sequence: CDR1 SGHNT, CDR2 YENEEA. After removal of 5 bases from V and 0 bases from J, the junction contained 5 bases not matched to a gene. The CDR3 runs to 15 residues.

This clone was seen a single time. V is TRBV5-1 and J is TRBJ1-3, with 8 bases matching TRBD1. The ends lost 4 bases at V and 3 bases at J; junction bases unmatched: 9. The germline CDR1 and CDR2 sequences are SGHRS and YFSETQ. This CDR3 is built from 16 residues. The CDR3 protein is CASSISGGADGNTIYF. The CDR3 DNA sequence: TGCGCCAGCAGCATTTCAGGGGGCGCGGATGGAAACACCATATATTTT.